Listed here are 32 T cell receptor beta chains from one sample, sequenced in a study of control samples from healthy donors and cancer patients. TCRdb's copy holds only in-frame clones and misses some; the assay was immunoSEQ multiplex PCR. This sample has 95,000 to 100,000 clones, with roughly 90% found just once. Material for sequencing was blood. Receptors originate from a man younger than 40 in good health.

The CDR3: CASSYSSLELFF. CDR3 DNA sequence: TGTGCCAGCAGTTACTCCTCCTTGGAGCTGTTTTTT. The rearrangement uses TRBV6-2 or TRBV6-3 and TRBJ2-2; D gene uncertain. V shed 0 bases and J shed 10 bases, with 6 bases lying between them. The CDR3 totals 12 residues. Germline CDR1 MNHEY, CDR2 SVGEGT.

The CDR3 here is CASVSDRGWGETQYF. DNA of the CDR3: TGTGCCAGCGTCTCTGACAGGGGATGGGGGGAGACCCAGTACTTC. V and J are TRBV28 and TRBJ2-5; 8 bases are a match to TRBD1. J gave up 5 bases and V 8 bases, and 13 bases lay outside the gene matches. Germline-derived CDR1 and CDR2 are MDHEN and SYDVKM. This CDR3 has 15 residues.

The chain links TRBV4-1 to TRBJ1-4, with a tentative D call TRBD1 (5 bases). Trimming pared 4 bases from V and 8 bases from J, leaving 23 bases between. Germline V CDR1 and CDR2: MGHRA, YSYEKL. The CDR3 is 17 amino acids. CDR3 sequence (DNA): TGCGCCAGCAGCCTAGAGGGGCTCGAGTGGGCGGGGGAAAAACTGTTTTTT. It specifies CASSLEGLEWAGEKLFF.

V gene TRBV2 combines with J gene TRBJ2-7; 8 positions match TRBD1. V shed 1 base and J 1 base; nucleotides not matched to a gene: 0. The CDR3 contains 14 residues. Germline lookup yields CDR1 SNHLY and CDR2 FYNNEI. The CDR3 is CASSEGTGSYEQYV. The CDR3 coding sequence is TGTGCCAGCAGTGAAGGGACAGGGTCCTACGAGCAGTACGTC.

The chain links TRBV30 to TRBJ1-1; no definite D call. In germline, CDR1 is GTSNPN, CDR2 SVGIG (reference sequence). Trimming pared 0 bases from V and 5 bases from J, leaving 4 bases between. This CDR3 contains 11 residues. CDR3 sequence reads: CAWSVQTEAFF. CDR3 in DNA: TGTGCCTGGAGTGTACAGACTGAAGCTTTCTTT.

This sequence joins TRBV19 and TRBJ2-1, with a weak D call TRBD2 (6 bases). The V end lost 4 bases, the J end lost 8 bases, and 18 bases lay between the germline ends. The length of the CDR3 is 15 residues. Germline assignment: CDR1 LNHDA and CDR2 SQIVND (reference sequence). The CDR3 is CASSKFGDGGDEQFF. CDR3 DNA: TGTGCCAGTAGTAAATTTGGCGACGGAGGGGATGAGCAGTTCTTC.

The rearrangement links TRBV7-2 to TRBJ2-7; no clear D. This CDR3 is built from 16 residues. Germline V lookup: CDR1 SGHTA, CDR2 FQGNSA. Trimming took 1 base from V and 3 from J, leaving 16 bases between them. CDR3: CASSLDWSLGNYEQYF. The CDR3 DNA follows: TGTGCCAGCAGCTTAGATTGGTCGCTGGGCAACTACGAGCAGTACTTC.

This clone has only one observation. The chain recombines TRBV3-1 (or the pseudogene TRBV3-2) with TRBJ2-1; 7 bases agree with TRBD1. CDR1 and CDR2 (germline): LGHDT, YNNKEL (reference sequence). This CDR3 is built from 16 residues. Unmatched junction bases numbered 13, after V lost 4 bases and J lost 7 bases. The CDR3 spells CASSLRATGRGNEQFF. The CDR3, as DNA: TGTGCCAGCAGCCTCAGGGCGACAGGGAGAGGAAATGAGCAGTTCTTC.

This chain connects TRBV7-9 to TRBJ1-1; no reliable D call. The CDR3 is made up of 15 amino acids. Germline V CDR1 and CDR2: SEHNR, FQNEAQ (reference sequence). V was clipped by 5 bases and J by 1 base, with 14 bases between them. Here the CDR3 reads CASSQEYRENTEAFF. DNA for the CDR3: TGTGCCAGCAGCCAGGAGTATCGGGAGAACACTGAAGCTTTCTTT.

The chain is built from TRBV3-1 (or the pseudogene TRBV3-2) and TRBJ2-4; D possibly corresponds to TRBD2 (6 bases). The germline gives CDR1 LGHDT, CDR2 YNNKEL (reference sequence). This CDR3 has 16 amino acids. Trimming stripped 5 bases from V and 3 bases from J, with 17 bases between. The CDR3 protein is CASSNSGGPLKNIQYF. CDR3 sequence (DNA): TGTGCCAGCAGCAATAGCGGAGGGCCCCTCAAAAACATTCAGTACTTC.

This clone was observed a single time. This chain connects TRBV4-1 to TRBJ1-2; a possible D gene is TRBD1 (5 bases). Germline CDR1 and CDR2: MGHRA and YSYEKL. Trimming pared 5 bases from V and 8 bases from J, leaving 18 bases between. CDR3 size: 14 residues. The CDR3 region is CASSELAGVGGYTF. CDR3 nucleotide sequence: TGCGCCAGCAGCGAACTTGCGGGGGTAGGGGGCTACACCTTC.

The V and J genes are TRBV28 and TRBJ2-1, with D tentatively TRBD1 or TRBD2 (5 bases each). The CDR3 has 16 amino acids. V dropped 6 bases and J dropped 5 bases, with 20 bases sitting between them. Germline V gene data show CDR1 as MDHEN and CDR2 as SYDVKM. CDR3 nucleotides: TGTGCCAGCAGGACTCCGGGACCCATGCGGGACAATGAGCAGTTCTTC. As protein: CASRTPGPMRDNEQFF.

CDR3 sequence reads: CASGLVRSGPTGNTIYF. Here the CDR3 DNA reads TGTGCTAGTGGTTTGGTACGCTCGGGACCGACTGGAAACACCATATATTTT. The V and J genes are TRBV12-5 and TRBJ1-3; D may be TRBD1 (5 bases). Looked up from germline, CDR1 is LGHNT and CDR2 is FRNRAP. V lost 0 bases and J lost 2, with 14 bases in between. The length of the CDR3 is 17 residues.

The chain carries TRBV5-6 and TRBJ1-1; TRBD1 might be the D (6 bases). Germline CDR1 reads SGHDT; CDR2 reads YYEEEE. The CDR3 totals 12 residues. Trimming left V 7 bases short and J 8 bases short, with 15 bases between. The CDR3, as DNA: TGTGCCAGCGAGCTTGGGACAAGAGAAGCTTTCTTT. Protein: CASELGTREAFF.

The CDR3 DNA is TGTGCCAGCAGCGTACAACAGGGGCCAGATACGCAGTATTTT. Protein: CASSVQQGPDTQYF. The V call is TRBV7-9, the J call TRBJ2-3; TRBD1 aligns across 7 bases. V lost 5 bases to trimming and J lost 4 bases; unmatched junction nucleotides: 6. The CDR3 has 14 residues. Germline assignment: CDR1 SEHNR and CDR2 FQNEAQ (reference sequence). Supplemented by reference TRBV7-9 and TRBJ2-3, the full variable domain reads DTGVSQNPRHKITKRGQNVTFRCDPISEHNRLYWYRQTLGQGPEFLTYFQNEAQLEKSRLLSDRFSAERPKGSFSTLEIQRTEQGDSAMYLCASSVQQGPDTQYFGPGTRLTVL.

The rearrangement links TRBV12-3 or TRBV12-4 to TRBJ2-7; D perhaps matches TRBD2 (6 bases). The CDR3 consists of 12 residues. The V end was cut by 3 bases, the J end by 3 bases, with 6 bases between. CDR3 coding DNA: TGTGCCAGCAGTTTGGGACTCTACGAGCAGTACTTC. This gives the protein CASSLGLYEQYF.

This chain uses TRBV28 with TRBJ2-2; D not certain. Trimming stripped 1 base from V and 4 bases from J, with 7 bases between. The CDR3 runs to 14 residues. Germline V gene lookup returns CDR1 MDHEN and CDR2 SYDVKM. The CDR3 here is CASSLFWGTGELFF. In DNA form, the CDR3 reads TGTGCCAGCAGTTTATTTTGGGGCACCGGGGAGCTGTTTTTT.

The chain links TRBV14 to TRBJ1-2, with TRBD1 matching 7 bases. This CDR3 has 13 residues. The V segment lost 5 bases and the J segment 6 bases; nucleotides outside the gene matches: 6. Germline-derived CDR1 and CDR2 are SGHDN and FVKESK. The CDR3 loop is CASSENRGDGYTF. CDR3 in DNA: TGTGCCAGCAGCGAGAACAGGGGAGATGGCTACACCTTC.

The rearrangement uses TRBV10-3 and TRBJ1-1; D gene unclear. The V gene's germline CDR1 is ENHRY and CDR2 SYGVKD. V lost 5 bases and J 4 bases, leaving 14 bases between the germline ends. The CDR3 has 14 residues. The CDR3 region has the DNA TGTGCCATCAGTAACAACATGGTCGGCACTGAAGCTTTCTTT. As protein: CAISNNMVGTEAFF.

This clone occurred once. The chain combines TRBV3-1 (or the pseudogene TRBV3-2) with TRBJ2-5, with 8 nucleotides matching TRBD2. The V segment lost 0 bases and the J segment 1 base; nucleotides outside the gene matches: 16. CDR3 length: 20 residues. The V gene's germline CDR1 is LGHDT and CDR2 YNNKEL (reference sequence). The CDR3 region has the DNA TGTGCCAGCAGCCAAGATTTCGTGTCGGGAGGGCCCATCTCCCAAGAGACCCAGTACTTC. Amino acid sequence: CASSQDFVSGGPISQETQYF.

This clone has just a few counts. The gene calls are TRBV10-3 and TRBJ1-3; D is ambiguous. V lost 0 bases and J 4 bases, leaving 7 bases between the germline ends. The germline V gene encodes CDR1 ENHRY and CDR2 SYGVKD. This CDR3 is 14 amino acids long. CDR3: CAISESGYGNTIYF. CDR3 sequence (DNA): TGTGCCATCAGTGAGTCAGGGTACGGAAACACCATATATTTT.

This clone was seen a few times. V gene TRBV6-6 combines with J gene TRBJ1-6; the D is unclear. Germline V gene sequence: CDR1 MNHNY, CDR2 SVGAGI (reference sequence). CDR3 size: 13 residues. V shed 5 bases and J shed 7 bases, with 9 bases lying between them. The CDR3 reads CASSQIGNSPLHF. The CDR3 nucleotides read TGTGCCAGCAGTCAAATCGGAAATTCACCCCTCCACTTT.

This clone turned up a few times. The J gene is TRBJ1-2, the V gene TRBV10-2; D unresolved. This CDR3 spans 13 amino acids. Germline loops: CDR1 WSHSY, CDR2 SAAADI. Trimming took off 2 bases at V and 6 bases at J, with 10 bases between the two ends. The CDR3 nucleotides read TGCGCCAGCAGTGAGGCGGGTTTCGATGGCTACACCTTC. Its translation: CASSEAGFDGYTF.

The chain's CDR3 is CASTRQGGTGELFF. In DNA, the CDR3 is TGTGCCAGCACCCGACAGGGGGGCACCGGGGAGCTGTTTTTT. The chain recombines TRBV7-9 with TRBJ2-2; 9 bases align to TRBD1. V shed 7 bases, J shed 4 bases, and the junction held 4 bases outside the gene matches. This CDR3 has 14 residues. Germline lookup yields CDR1 SEHNR and CDR2 FQNEAQ (reference sequence).

The chain combines TRBV7-9 with TRBJ1-4; TRBD1 agrees at 7 bases. Germline V gene lookup returns CDR1 SEHNR and CDR2 FQNEAQ (reference sequence). The CDR3 is 15 residues long. The ends lost 4 bases at V and 5 bases at J; junction bases unmatched: 7. The CDR3 is CASSYWAGGNEKLFF. CDR3 DNA: TGTGCCAGCAGCTATTGGGCAGGGGGAAATGAAAAACTGTTTTTT.

This chain uses TRBV5-4 with TRBJ2-1; the D is unclear. Per the germline V gene, CDR1 is SGHNT and CDR2 is YYREEE (reference sequence). The V and J ends lost 0 bases and 9 bases respectively, with 7 bases between them. The CDR3 sequence is 12 residues long. CDR3 sequence reads: CASSLVGPEQFF. The CDR3 DNA follows: TGTGCCAGCAGCTTGGTCGGTCCTGAGCAGTTCTTC. Looking up the rest from reference TRBV5-4 and TRBJ2-1 gives the full variable domain: ETGVTQSPTHLIKTRGQQVTLRCSSQSGHNTVSWYQQALGQGPQFIFQYYREEENGRGNFPPRFSGLQFPNYSSELNVNALELDDSALYLCASSLVGPEQFFGPGTRLTVL.

The chain recombines TRBV5-1 with TRBJ1-1, with 8 nucleotides matching TRBD1. This CDR3 spans 16 amino acids. In germline, CDR1 is SGHRS, CDR2 YFSETQ. J gave up 5 bases and V 0 bases, and 9 bases lay outside the gene matches. CDR3 sequence reads: CASSLGQGRIGTEAFF. CDR3 bases: TGCGCCAGCAGCTTGGGACAGGGGAGGATTGGGACTGAAGCTTTCTTT.

A word on this clone: One end of the junction fails to match germline, which may point to a read error. The rearrangement links TRBV12-3 or TRBV12-4 to TRBJ2-2; D is unresolved. This CDR3 comprises 11 residues. CDR3 protein: CATSWAGELFF. DNA of the CDR3: TGTGCCACCAGTTGGGCCGGGGAGCTGTTTTTT.

The rearrangement uses TRBV6-1 and TRBJ1-5, with no clear D. Germline-derived CDR1 and CDR2 are MNHNS and SASEGT. The length of the CDR3 is 15 residues. Trimming took off 2 bases at V and 7 bases at J, with 15 bases between the two ends. CDR3 in DNA: TGTGCCAGCAGTGAAATCGCGGACGGCACCCAGCCCCAGCATTTT. Its protein product is CASSEIADGTQPQHF.

This clone was counted a single time. The chain joins TRBV11-2 to TRBJ1-6; no firm D call. Trimming left V 4 bases short and J 0 bases short, with 19 bases between. Germline CDR1 and CDR2: SGHAT and FQNNGV. The CDR3 has 19 residues. CDR3 in amino acids: CASSSPRRQQSSYNSPLHF. The DNA of the CDR3 is TGTGCCAGCAGCTCCCCCCGGCGGCAGCAGAGCTCCTATAATTCACCCCTCCACTTT.

This chain connects TRBV7-2 to TRBJ2-1; 11 nucleotides line up with TRBD2. Trimming at V came to 0 bases and at J to 13 bases, leaving 5 bases not matched to a gene. Germline V gives CDR1 SGHTA, CDR2 FQGNSA. The CDR3 covers 14 residues. CDR3 amino acids: CASSLALAGGRQFF. The DNA of the CDR3 is TGTGCCAGCAGCTTAGCTTTAGCGGGGGGGCGACAGTTCTTC.

The V call is TRBV4-1, the J call TRBJ1-6; D perhaps matches TRBD1 (5 bases). The CDR3 has 18 amino acids. V was trimmed by 1 base and J by 4 bases, leaving 17 bases between them. Germline CDR1 reads MGHRA; CDR2 reads YSYEKL. CDR3 sequence: CASSQAPWGSLYNSPLHF. As DNA, the CDR3 is TGCGCCAGCAGCCAAGCCCCATGGGGGTCCCTATATAATTCACCCCTCCACTTT.